The T cell receptor beta chain described here comes from a study of cytomegalovirus exposure and HLA in healthy donors. On this clone itself: Its antigen is not identified.

CDR1 LNHDA and CDR2 SQIVND come from the germline V gene (reference sequence). The CDR3 spans 13 residues. V lost 5 bases and J lost 5; bases outside the gene matches: 5. Points from the study as a whole: TCR beta V segments were, for the most part, productive about 87% or about 30% of the time in an earlier analysis.

Amplification used 60 Vbeta primers and 13 Jbeta primers. Only in-frame clones appear in the TCRdb table, and some are missing; sequencing was by immunoSEQ multiplex PCR. This table holds roughly 100,000 clones, 60% to 85% found once. The sample consisted of PBMCs. The J gene is TRBJ1-1, the V gene TRBV19; 7 bases align to TRBD1. This receptor was obtained from a woman aged 40 to 50 in good health and CMV-seronegative. The CDR3 DNA is TGTGCCAGTAGTGTCAACAGGGGTACTGAAGCTTTCTTT. Encoded protein: CASSVNRGTEAFF.